The TCR beta chain described here comes from a study of PD-1 blockade in mismatch repair-deficient tumors. Study summary: All were previously treated, progressing patients with 11 to 13 mismatch repair-deficient cancer types.

Method: immunoSEQ multiplex PCR; TCRdb's copy keeps in-frame clones and lacks some. The repertoire has 30,000 to 45,000 clones, roughly 83% of them found once; the top ten carry around 0.99%. Remarks on this clone: Its target is not known.

Study observations and caveats: After pembrolizumab, tumor-resident clones rose rapidly, then generally contracted before radiologic responses.

The J segment lost 2 bases and the V segment lost 6 bases, leaving 4 bases of the junction unmatched. CDR1 is MNHNY and CDR2 is SVGAGI in the germline V gene (reference sequence). The CDR3 is 14 residues long. The clonotype was recovered from an adult with mismatch repair-deficient cancer. The specimen comprised PBMCs, sampled around 40 weeks after starting pembrolizumab. The rearrangement joins TRBV6-6 to TRBJ2-5; 9 bases match TRBD2. CDR3 bases: TGTGCCAGCAGGGCAGCGGGGGGACAAGAGACCCAGTACTTC. Protein: CASRAAGGQETQYF.